This TCR beta chain appears in the sequencing data of a study of T cells after yellow fever vaccination. Study-level findings and limits: The CD4 compartment and the CD8 compartment contained a small share of clonotypes in common. Post-booster samples contained most primary-vaccination clones (about 96% CD4, about 90% CD8). By day 5 rather than day 15, the secondary response had peaked, though it was weaker.

TCRdb processed the 5' RACE reads anew with MiXCR; each CDR3 protein has one entry. The sample shows roughly 500,000 distinct CDR3 sequences, about a fifth of them seen only once. This clonotype came up a few times. Its matching antigen is unknown. CDR1 is LGHNA and CDR2 is YSLEER in the germline V gene. V shed 3 bases and J shed 0 bases, with 16 bases lying between them. CDR3 length: 17 residues. The chain recombines TRBV4-3 with TRBJ2-3; D gene unclear. The sample here was PBMCs, taken 15 days after the yellow fever booster vaccination. This TCR was sampled from a man aged 25 to 40 who received the YFV17D yellow fever vaccine. This CDR3 is CASSHDFRSLSTDTQYF. The CDR3 coding sequence is TGCGCCAGCAGCCATGACTTCAGGAGCTTGAGCACAGATACGCAGTATTTT.